Listed below are T cell receptor beta chains from one sample, sequenced in a study of cytomegalovirus exposure and HLA in healthy donors. Generated by immunoSEQ multiplex PCR, the TCRdb table keeps only in-frame clones and is missing some. The data hold about 240,000 clones, with about 83% observed a single time. The sample consisted of PBMCs. The source is a man between 18 and 35 years old in good health and CMV-seronegative. CDR3s include the opening cysteine and the closing phenylalanine or tryptophan. The D gene is left open where the match is weak.

cdr3_length d_call j_call v_call cdr3_aa cdr3_nt
13 TRBD1 TRBJ2-7 TRBV5-1 CASSTTGVYEQYF TGCGCCAGCAGCACGACAGGGGTCTACGAGCAGTACTTC
14 TRBD2 TRBJ2-7 TRBV4-1 CASSLAGDFVEQYF TGCGCCAGCAGCCTAGCGGGGGACTTCGTCGAGCAGTACTTC
13 TRBD2 TRBJ2-3 TRBV6-4 CASSDLSGLVLYF TGTGCCAGCAGTGACTTATCGGGACTAGTGCTGTATTTT
15 TRBD2 TRBJ2-3 TRBV29-1 CSVEGASGGTDTQYF TGCAGCGTTGAAGGTGCTAGCGGGGGCACAGATACGCAGTATTTT
11 . TRBJ2-3 TRBV20-1 CSARDPNTQYF TGCAGTGCTAGAGACCCTAATACGCAGTATTTT
11 . TRBJ2-1 TRBV29-1 CSAVGGHEQFF TGCAGCGCCGTGGGTGGGCATGAGCAGTTCTTC
13 TRBD1 TRBJ2-5 TRBV12-5 CASGSGTGETQYF TGTGCTAGTGGTTCCGGGACAGGGGAGACCCAGTACTTC
14 . TRBJ2-7 TRBV6-5 CASRQQGRSYEQYF TGTGCCAGCAGACAACAGGGCAGGTCCTACGAGCAGTACTTC
13 TRBD1 TRBJ1-4 TRBV4-3 CASSQQGDEKLFF TGCGCCAGCAGCCAGCAGGGGGATGAAAAACTGTTTTTT
15 TRBD2 TRBJ2-2 TRBV6-6 CASSFRTSIDGELFF TGTGCCAGCAGTTTTAGGACTAGTATCGACGGGGAGCTGTTTTTT
14 . TRBJ2-2 TRBV5-8 CASSSRQNTGELFF TGTGCCAGCAGCTCCCGACAGAACACCGGGGAGCTGTTTTTT